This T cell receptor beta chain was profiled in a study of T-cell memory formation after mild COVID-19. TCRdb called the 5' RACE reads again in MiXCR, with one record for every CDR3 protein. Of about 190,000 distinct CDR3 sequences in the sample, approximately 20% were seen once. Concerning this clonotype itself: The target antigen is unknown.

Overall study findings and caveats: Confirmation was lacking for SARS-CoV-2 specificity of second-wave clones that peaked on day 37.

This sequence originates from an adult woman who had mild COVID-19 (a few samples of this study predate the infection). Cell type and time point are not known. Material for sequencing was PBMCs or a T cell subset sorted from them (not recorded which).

The CDR3 loop reads CASSVDPGQGAVGYTF. CDR3 nucleotides: TGTGCCAGCAGCGTAGATCCAGGACAGGGGGCGGTGGGCTACACCTTC. The genes are TRBV9 and TRBJ1-2; 11 bases align to TRBD1. The V gene's germline CDR1 is SGDLS and CDR2 YYNGEE. Trimming cost V 0 bases and J 8 bases; bases outside gene matches: 9. This CDR3 contains 16 residues. The full variable domain, rest sourced from reference TRBV9 and TRBJ1-2, is DSGVTQTPKHLITATGQRVTLRCSPRSGDLSVYWYQQSLDQGLQFLIQYYNGEERAKGNILERFSAQQFPDLHSELNLSSLELGDSALYFCASSVDPGQGAVGYTFGSGTRLTVV.